This T cell receptor beta chain was captured in a study of technical replicates of blood from several donors. The V and J ends lost 5 bases and 7 bases, in that order; junction bases with no gene match: 7. Germline CDR1 reads MNHEY; CDR2 reads SVGAGI. This CDR3 has 14 residues. TCRdb's table, derived via immunoSEQ multiplex PCR, lists solely in-frame clones and lacks some. The sample consists of about 83,000 clones, over 85% of them appearing once. The receptor comes from a human donor in good health. Input material: T cells isolated from PBMCs. This chain links TRBV6-5 with TRBJ2-1; 8 nucleotides agree with TRBD1. The DNA for the CDR3 is TGTGCCAGCAGTCGACAGGGGAAGAGGAATGAGCAGTTCTTC. Protein product: CASSRQGKRNEQFF.